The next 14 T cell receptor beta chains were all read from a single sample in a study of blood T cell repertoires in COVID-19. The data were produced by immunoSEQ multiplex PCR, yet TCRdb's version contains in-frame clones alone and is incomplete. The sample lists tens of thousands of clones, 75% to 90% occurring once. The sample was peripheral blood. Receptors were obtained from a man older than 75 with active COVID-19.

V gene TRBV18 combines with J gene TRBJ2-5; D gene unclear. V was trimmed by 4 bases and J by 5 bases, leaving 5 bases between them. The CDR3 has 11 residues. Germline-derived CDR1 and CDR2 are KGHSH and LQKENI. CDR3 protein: CASSRAETQYF. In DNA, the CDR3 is TGTGCCAGCTCACGCGCGGAGACCCAGTACTTC.

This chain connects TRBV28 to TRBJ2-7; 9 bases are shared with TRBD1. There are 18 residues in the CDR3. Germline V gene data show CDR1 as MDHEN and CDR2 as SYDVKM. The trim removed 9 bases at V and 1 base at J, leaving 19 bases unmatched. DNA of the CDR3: TGTGCCAGACCTTTCCGGGACAGGGACCGACCGATTTCCTACGAGCAGTACTTC. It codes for CARPFRDRDRPISYEQYF.

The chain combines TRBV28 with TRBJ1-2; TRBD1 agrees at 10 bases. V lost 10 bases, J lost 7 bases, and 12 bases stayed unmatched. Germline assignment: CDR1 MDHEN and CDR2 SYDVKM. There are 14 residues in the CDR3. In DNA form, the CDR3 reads TGTGCCACAGGTTGGACAGGGGGTCCCTTTGGCTACACCTTC. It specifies CATGWTGGPFGYTF.

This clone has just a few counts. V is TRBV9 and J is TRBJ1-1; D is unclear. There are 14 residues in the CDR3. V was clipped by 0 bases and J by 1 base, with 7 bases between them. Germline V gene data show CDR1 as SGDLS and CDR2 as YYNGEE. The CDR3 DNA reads TGTGCCAGCAGCGTAGAGGCAGGGAACACTGAAGCTTTCTTT. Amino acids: CASSVEAGNTEAFF.

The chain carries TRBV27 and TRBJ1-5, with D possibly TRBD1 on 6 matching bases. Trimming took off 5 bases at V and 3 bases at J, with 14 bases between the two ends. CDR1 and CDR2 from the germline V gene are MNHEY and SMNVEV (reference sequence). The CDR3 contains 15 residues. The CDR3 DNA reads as TGTGCCAGCAGTACCACAGGGTTGTACAATCAGCCCCAGCATTTT. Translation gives CASSTTGLYNQPQHF.

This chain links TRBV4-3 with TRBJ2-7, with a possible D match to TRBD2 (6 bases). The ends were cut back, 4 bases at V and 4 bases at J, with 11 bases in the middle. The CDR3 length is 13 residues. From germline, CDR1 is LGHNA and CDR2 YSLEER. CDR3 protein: CASSRDLPYEQYF. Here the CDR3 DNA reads TGCGCCAGCAGCCGGGACTTACCTTACGAGCAGTACTTC.

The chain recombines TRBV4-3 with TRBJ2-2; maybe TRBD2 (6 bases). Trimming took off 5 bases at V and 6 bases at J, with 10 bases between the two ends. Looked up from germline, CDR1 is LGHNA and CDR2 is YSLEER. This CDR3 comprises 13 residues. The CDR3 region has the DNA TGCGCCAGCAGCTCCCGACTAGCCGGGGAGCTGTTTTTT. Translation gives CASSSRLAGELFF.

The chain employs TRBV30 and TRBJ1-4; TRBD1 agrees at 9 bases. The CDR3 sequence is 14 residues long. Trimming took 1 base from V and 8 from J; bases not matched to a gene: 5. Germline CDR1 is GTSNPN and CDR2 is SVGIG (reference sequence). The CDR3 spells CAWSEGQGREKLFF. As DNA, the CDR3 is TGTGCCTGGAGTGAGGGACAGGGCCGGGAAAAACTGTTTTTT.

The CDR3 DNA follows: TGTGCCAGCAGCCTCCCGAATCTAAACACCGGGGAGCTGTTTTTT. Translating gives CASSLPNLNTGELFF. J is TRBJ2-2 and V is TRBV28, with no clear D. The germline CDR1 and CDR2 sequences are MDHEN and SYDVKM. This CDR3 region has 15 residues. The V end was cut by 6 bases, the J end by 2 bases, with 13 bases between. The variable domain in full, completed from reference TRBV28 and TRBJ2-2, reads DVKVTQSSRYLVKRTGEKVFLECVQDMDHENMFWYRQDPGLGLRLIYFSYDVKMKEKGDIPEGYSVSREKKERFSLILESASTNQTSMYLCASSLPNLNTGELFFGEGSRLTVL.

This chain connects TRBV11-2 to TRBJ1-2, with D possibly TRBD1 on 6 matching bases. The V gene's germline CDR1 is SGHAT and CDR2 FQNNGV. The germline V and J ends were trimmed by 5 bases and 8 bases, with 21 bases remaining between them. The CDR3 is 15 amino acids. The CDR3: CASSTRLDSRRGYTF. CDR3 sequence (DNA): TGTGCCAGCAGCACTCGACTGGACAGTCGCAGGGGCTACACCTTC.

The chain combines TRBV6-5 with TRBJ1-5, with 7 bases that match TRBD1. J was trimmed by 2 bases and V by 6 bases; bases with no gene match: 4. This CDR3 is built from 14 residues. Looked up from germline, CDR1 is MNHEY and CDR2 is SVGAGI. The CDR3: CASRDRVGNQPQHF. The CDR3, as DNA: TGTGCCAGCAGAGACAGGGTAGGCAATCAGCCCCAGCATTTT.

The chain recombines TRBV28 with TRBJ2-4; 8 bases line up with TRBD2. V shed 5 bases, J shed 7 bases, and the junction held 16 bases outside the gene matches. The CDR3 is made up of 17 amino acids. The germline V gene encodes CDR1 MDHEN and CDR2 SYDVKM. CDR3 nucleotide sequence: TGTGCCAGCAGTAGTTTAGCGGGACCTAAAATCGGGAACATTCAGTACTTC. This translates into CASSSLAGPKIGNIQYF.

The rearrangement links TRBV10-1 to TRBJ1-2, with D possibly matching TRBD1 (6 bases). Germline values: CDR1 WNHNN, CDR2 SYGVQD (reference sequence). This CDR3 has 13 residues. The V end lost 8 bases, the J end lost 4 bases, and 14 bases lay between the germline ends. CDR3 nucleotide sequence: TGCGCCAGCGCAGGGAAGGGGGTCTATGGCTACACCTTC. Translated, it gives CASAGKGVYGYTF.

The DNA for the CDR3 is TGTGCCAGTACCAAAAACCCCCCGGTTTATAGCAATCAGCCCCAGCATTTT. This gives the protein CASTKNPPVYSNQPQHF. The rearrangement joins TRBV19 to TRBJ1-5; D not certain. The CDR3 extends over 17 amino acids. Germline loops: CDR1 LNHDA, CDR2 SQIVND (reference sequence). Trimming removed 7 bases at V and 0 bases at J, with 19 bases between.